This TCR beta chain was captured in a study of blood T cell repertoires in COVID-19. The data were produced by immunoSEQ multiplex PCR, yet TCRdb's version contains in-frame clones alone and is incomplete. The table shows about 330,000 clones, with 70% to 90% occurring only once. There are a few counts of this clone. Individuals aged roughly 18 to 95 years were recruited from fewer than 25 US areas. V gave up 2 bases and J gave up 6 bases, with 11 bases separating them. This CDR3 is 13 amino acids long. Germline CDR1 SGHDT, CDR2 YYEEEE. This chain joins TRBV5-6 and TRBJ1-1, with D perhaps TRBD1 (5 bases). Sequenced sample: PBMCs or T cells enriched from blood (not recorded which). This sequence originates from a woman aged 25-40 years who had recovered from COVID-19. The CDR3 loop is CASSFFGGAEAFF. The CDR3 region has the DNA TGTGCCAGCAGCTTTTTTGGGGGGGCTGAAGCTTTCTTT.